This passage covers 6 T cell receptor delta chains from one sample sequenced in a study of gamma-delta chains in newborns, infants, children. TCRdb repeated clone calling on the reads with CATT. The sample has about 1,200 delta-chain clones; 2.5% to 3% are singletons. The sample taken for sequencing was blood. These receptors all come from a child who was a newborn, infant or young child, either healthy, febrile or measles-vaccinated (not recorded which).

This clone was observed a few times. A read error likely explains this, since a far larger clone differs by one base. Additional DNA sequences in this sample encode the identical CDR3. The V call is TRDV2, the J call TRDJ3; a possible D gene is TRDD3 (5 bases). The CDR3 consists of 18 residues. The germline CDR1 and CDR2 sequences are GEAIGNYY and EKD. The CDR3 sequence is CACDTAWVSSWDTRQMFF. CDR3 bases: TGTGCCTGCGACACCGCCTGGGTAAGCTCCTGGGACACCCGACAGATGTTTTTC.

On this clone: A much larger clone sits a single nucleotide away, making a read error possible. This specimen includes other DNA sequences encoding the same CDR3. The chain employs TRDV2 and TRDJ1; 11 nucleotides align to TRDD3. CDR3 length: 17 amino acids. From germline, CDR1 is GEAIGNYY and CDR2 EKD. V shed 0 bases, J shed 2 bases, and the junction held 7 bases outside the gene matches. The CDR3 here is CACDTVLGDKGTDKLIF. For the CDR3, the DNA is TGTGCCTGTGACACCGTACTGGGGGATAAGGGTACCGATAAACTCATCTTT.

This clone was seen more than once but under ten times. The CDR3 sequence: CALGDLSSYGSGGRRTAQLFF. In nucleotides, the CDR3 is TGTGCTCTTGGGGACCTCTCTTCCTACGGGAGTGGGGGCCGTCGGACAGCACAACTCTTCTTT. The chain employs TRDV1 and TRDJ2, with TRDD2 identical over 8 bases. Germline CDR1 TSWWSYY, CDR2 QGS. The CDR3 has 21 amino acids. Trimming removed 3 bases from V and 4 bases from J; junction bases left unmatched: 22.

This clone appeared a few times. The sample has other DNA sequences that encode this CDR3 too. This chain joins TRDV2 and TRDJ1, with D unclear. The V gene's germline CDR1 is GEAIGNYY and CDR2 EKD. CDR3 length: 15 residues. The V and J ends lost 1 base and 2 bases respectively, with 13 bases between them. As DNA, the CDR3 is TGTGCCTGTGACACATTGGGTTCTTTGACCGATAAACTCATCTTT. Protein sequence: CACDTLGSLTDKLIF.

About this clone: A far larger clone is just one base off, so this is likely a read error. The same CDR3 can be traced to other DNA sequences in this sample. J is TRDJ3 and V is TRDV2, with D hard to call. Germline V lookup: CDR1 GEAIGNYY, CDR2 EKD. CDR3 length equals 13 residues. The CDR3 DNA sequence: TGTGCCTGTGACACCTGTGACACCCGACAGATGTTTTTC. This gives the protein CACDTCDTRQMFF.

This clone was counted a few times. Just one base apart from a much larger clone, this may be a read error. The chain joins TRDV2 to TRDJ3, with TRDD3 identical over 9 bases. Germline CDR1 is GEAIGNYY and CDR2 is EKD. The CDR3 consists of 20 residues. CDR3 sequence: CACDTYWGTFSSWGTRQMFF. The CDR3, as DNA: TGTGCCTGTGACACCTACTGGGGGACTTTCAGCTCCTGGGGCACCCGACAGATGTTTTTC.